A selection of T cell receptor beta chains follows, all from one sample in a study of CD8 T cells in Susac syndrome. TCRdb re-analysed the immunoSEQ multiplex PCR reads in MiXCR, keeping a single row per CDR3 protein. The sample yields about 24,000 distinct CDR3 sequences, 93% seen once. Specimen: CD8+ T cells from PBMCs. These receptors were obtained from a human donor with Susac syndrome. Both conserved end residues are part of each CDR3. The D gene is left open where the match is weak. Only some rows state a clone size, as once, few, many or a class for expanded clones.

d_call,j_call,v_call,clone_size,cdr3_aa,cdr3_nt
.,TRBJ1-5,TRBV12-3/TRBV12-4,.,CASTPGGGNQPQHF,TGTGCCAGCACCCCCGGGGGGGGCAATCAGCCCCAGCATTTT
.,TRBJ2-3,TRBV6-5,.,CARSKGDTQYF,TGTGCCAGGAGTAAGGGGGATACGCAGTATTTT
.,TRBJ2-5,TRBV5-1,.,CASSLIRVRLGETQYF,TGCGCCAGCAGCTTGATCAGGGTGAGATTGGGAGAGACCCAGTACTTC
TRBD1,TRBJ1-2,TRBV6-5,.,CASSYSSGRRGPLGGYTF,TGTGCCAGCAGTTACTCGAGCGGGAGGAGGGGGCCCTTGGGTGGCTACACCTTC
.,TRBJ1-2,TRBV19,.,CASSIDTEYGYTF,TGTGCCAGTAGTATAGATACGGAGTATGGCTACACCTTC
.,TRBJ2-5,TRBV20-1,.,CSARDGDPMGTQYF,TGCAGTGCTAGAGATGGGGACCCCATGGGGACCCAGTACTTC
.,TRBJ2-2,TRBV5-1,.,CASSFYRTNTGELFF,TGCGCCAGCAGCTTCTACAGGACGAACACCGGGGAGCTGTTTTTT
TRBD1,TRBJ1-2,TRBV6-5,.,CASSYWDRDPWATNYGYTF,TGTGCCAGCAGTTACTGGGACAGGGATCCATGGGCAACCAACTATGGCTACACCTTC
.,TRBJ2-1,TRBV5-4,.,CASSLVEEQFF,TGTGCCAGCAGCTTGGTGGAGGAGCAGTTCTTC
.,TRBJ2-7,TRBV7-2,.,CASSTRTGGTYEQYF,TGTGCCAGCAGCACCCGGACAGGCGGGACCTACGAGCAGTACTTC
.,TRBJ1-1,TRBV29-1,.,CSVEIRRTLNTEAFF,TGCAGCGTTGAAATTCGACGGACCCTGAACACTGAAGCTTTCTTT
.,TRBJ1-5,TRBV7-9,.,CASSSTRDGGYRQPQHF,TGTGCCAGCAGCTCTACCCGGGACGGGGGTTATCGACAGCCCCAGCATTTT
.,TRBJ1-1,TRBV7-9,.,CASSRPLGVLYEAFF,TGTGCCAGCAGCCGTCCCCTGGGGGTCTTATATGAAGCTTTCTTT
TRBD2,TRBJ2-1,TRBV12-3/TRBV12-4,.,CASSSSGNLNEQFF,TGTGCCAGCAGTTCTAGCGGGAACCTTAATGAGCAGTTCTTC
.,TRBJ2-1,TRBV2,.,CASKRQGAYNEQFF,TGTGCCAGCAAAAGGCAGGGCGCCTACAATGAGCAGTTCTTC
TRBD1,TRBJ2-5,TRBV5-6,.,CASSLGGQETQYF,TGTGCCAGCAGTCTAGGGGGCCAGGAGACCCAGTACTTC
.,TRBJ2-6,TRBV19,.,CASSIVDSGANVLTF,TGTGCCAGTAGTATAGTAGACTCTGGGGCCAACGTCCTGACTTTC
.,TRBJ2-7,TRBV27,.,CASSLVPANEQYF,TGTGCCAGCAGTTTAGTTCCAGCTAACGAGCAGTACTTC
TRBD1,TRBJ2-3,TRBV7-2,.,CASSDRDRDTQYF,TGTGCCAGCAGCGACCGGGACAGAGATACGCAGTATTTT
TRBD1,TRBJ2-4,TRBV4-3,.,CASSQDRGLLDIQYF,TGCGCCAGCAGCCAAGACAGGGGGCTTTTAGACATTCAGTACTTC
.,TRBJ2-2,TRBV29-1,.,CSVVSLENTGELFF,TGCAGCGTTGTTTCCCTCGAGAACACCGGGGAGCTGTTTTTT
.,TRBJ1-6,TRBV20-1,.,CSARDLIAVTDSPLHF,TGCAGTGCTAGAGACCTTATAGCAGTGACGGATTCACCCCTCCACTTT
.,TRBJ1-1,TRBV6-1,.,CASRSTHSPFTPEAFF,TGTGCCAGCAGGTCCACCCACAGCCCTTTCACACCTGAAGCTTTCTTT
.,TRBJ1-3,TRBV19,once,CASSGADSGNTIYF,TGTGCCAGTAGTGGGGCGGACTCTGGAAACACCATATATTTT
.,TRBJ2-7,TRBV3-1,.,CASSQDHTREQYF,TGTGCCAGCAGCCAAGATCATACGCGCGAGCAGTACTTC
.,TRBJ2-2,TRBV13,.,CASSLGRLAPRGGELFF,TGTGCCAGCAGCTTAGGCCGGCTAGCCCCAAGGGGCGGGGAGCTGTTTTTT
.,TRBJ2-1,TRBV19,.,CASIGIGNEQFF,TGTGCCAGTATTGGTATTGGCAATGAGCAGTTCTTC
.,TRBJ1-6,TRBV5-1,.,CASSWYYNSPLHF,TGCGCCAGCAGCTGGTATTATAATTCACCCCTCCACTTT
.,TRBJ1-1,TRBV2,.,CASRQGLIVMNTEAFF,TGTGCCAGCAGGCAGGGGTTGATAGTCATGAACACTGAAGCTTTCTTT
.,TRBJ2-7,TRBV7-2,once,CASSLIPEAYEQYF,TGTGCCAGCAGCTTAATCCCCGAGGCCTACGAGCAGTACTTC
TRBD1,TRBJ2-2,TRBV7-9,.,CASRDSNTGELFF,TGTGCCAGCCGGGACAGCAACACCGGGGAGCTGTTTTTT
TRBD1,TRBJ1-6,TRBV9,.,CASSGDRVGSSPLHF,TGTGCCAGCAGCGGGGACAGGGTGGGAAGTTCACCCCTCCACTTT
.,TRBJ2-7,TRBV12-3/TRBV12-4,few,CASSSGYEQYF,TGTGCCAGCAGTTCGGGTTACGAGCAGTACTTC
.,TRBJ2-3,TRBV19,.,CATADRYYSTDTQYF,TGTGCCACCGCGGACAGATATTATAGCACAGATACGCAGTATTTT
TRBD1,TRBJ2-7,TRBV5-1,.,CASSFGTGFEQYF,TGCGCCAGCAGCTTCGGGACAGGGTTCGAGCAGTACTTC
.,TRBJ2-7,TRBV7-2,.,CASSATMAPGEQYF,TGTGCCAGCAGCGCCACCATGGCCCCGGGCGAGCAGTACTTC
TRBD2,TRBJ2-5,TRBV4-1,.,CASSQVFPAGSLETQYF,TGCGCCAGCAGCCAAGTGTTCCCAGCGGGGAGCCTAGAGACCCAGTACTTC
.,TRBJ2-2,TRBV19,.,CASSGLRGTGELFF,TGTGCCAGTAGTGGACTTAGAGGAACCGGGGAGCTGTTTTTT
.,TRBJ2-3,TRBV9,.,CASSVARGATDTQYF,TGTGCCAGCAGCGTAGCTCGGGGGGCCACAGATACGCAGTATTTT
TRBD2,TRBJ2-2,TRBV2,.,CASSVGTSGAPNTGELFF,TGTGCCAGCAGTGTTGGGACTAGCGGGGCCCCGAACACCGGGGAGCTGTTTTTT
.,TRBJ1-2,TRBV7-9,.,CASSLRDGYTF,TGTGCCAGCAGCTTACGGGATGGCTACACCTTC
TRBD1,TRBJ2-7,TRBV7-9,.,CASSLTGQPYEQYF,TGTGCCAGCAGCTTAACGGGACAGCCCTACGAGCAGTACTTC
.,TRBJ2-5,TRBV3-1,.,CASSLILPLQETQYF,TGTGCCAGCAGCCTGATCTTACCACTCCAAGAGACCCAGTACTTC
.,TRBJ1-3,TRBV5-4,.,CASSLDALNGDTIYF,TGTGCCAGCAGCTTGGACGCGCTGAATGGGGACACCATATATTTT
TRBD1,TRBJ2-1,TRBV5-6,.,CASSLTGTGDWAEQFF,TGTGCCAGCAGCCTAACCGGGACAGGGGACTGGGCTGAGCAGTTCTTC
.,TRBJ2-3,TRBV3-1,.,CASSSGLGRDTQYF,TGTGCCAGCAGCTCCGGACTTGGCAGGGATACGCAGTATTTT
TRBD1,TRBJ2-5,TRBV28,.,CASSFPGGQETQYF,TGTGCCAGCAGTTTTCCAGGGGGCCAAGAGACCCAGTACTTC